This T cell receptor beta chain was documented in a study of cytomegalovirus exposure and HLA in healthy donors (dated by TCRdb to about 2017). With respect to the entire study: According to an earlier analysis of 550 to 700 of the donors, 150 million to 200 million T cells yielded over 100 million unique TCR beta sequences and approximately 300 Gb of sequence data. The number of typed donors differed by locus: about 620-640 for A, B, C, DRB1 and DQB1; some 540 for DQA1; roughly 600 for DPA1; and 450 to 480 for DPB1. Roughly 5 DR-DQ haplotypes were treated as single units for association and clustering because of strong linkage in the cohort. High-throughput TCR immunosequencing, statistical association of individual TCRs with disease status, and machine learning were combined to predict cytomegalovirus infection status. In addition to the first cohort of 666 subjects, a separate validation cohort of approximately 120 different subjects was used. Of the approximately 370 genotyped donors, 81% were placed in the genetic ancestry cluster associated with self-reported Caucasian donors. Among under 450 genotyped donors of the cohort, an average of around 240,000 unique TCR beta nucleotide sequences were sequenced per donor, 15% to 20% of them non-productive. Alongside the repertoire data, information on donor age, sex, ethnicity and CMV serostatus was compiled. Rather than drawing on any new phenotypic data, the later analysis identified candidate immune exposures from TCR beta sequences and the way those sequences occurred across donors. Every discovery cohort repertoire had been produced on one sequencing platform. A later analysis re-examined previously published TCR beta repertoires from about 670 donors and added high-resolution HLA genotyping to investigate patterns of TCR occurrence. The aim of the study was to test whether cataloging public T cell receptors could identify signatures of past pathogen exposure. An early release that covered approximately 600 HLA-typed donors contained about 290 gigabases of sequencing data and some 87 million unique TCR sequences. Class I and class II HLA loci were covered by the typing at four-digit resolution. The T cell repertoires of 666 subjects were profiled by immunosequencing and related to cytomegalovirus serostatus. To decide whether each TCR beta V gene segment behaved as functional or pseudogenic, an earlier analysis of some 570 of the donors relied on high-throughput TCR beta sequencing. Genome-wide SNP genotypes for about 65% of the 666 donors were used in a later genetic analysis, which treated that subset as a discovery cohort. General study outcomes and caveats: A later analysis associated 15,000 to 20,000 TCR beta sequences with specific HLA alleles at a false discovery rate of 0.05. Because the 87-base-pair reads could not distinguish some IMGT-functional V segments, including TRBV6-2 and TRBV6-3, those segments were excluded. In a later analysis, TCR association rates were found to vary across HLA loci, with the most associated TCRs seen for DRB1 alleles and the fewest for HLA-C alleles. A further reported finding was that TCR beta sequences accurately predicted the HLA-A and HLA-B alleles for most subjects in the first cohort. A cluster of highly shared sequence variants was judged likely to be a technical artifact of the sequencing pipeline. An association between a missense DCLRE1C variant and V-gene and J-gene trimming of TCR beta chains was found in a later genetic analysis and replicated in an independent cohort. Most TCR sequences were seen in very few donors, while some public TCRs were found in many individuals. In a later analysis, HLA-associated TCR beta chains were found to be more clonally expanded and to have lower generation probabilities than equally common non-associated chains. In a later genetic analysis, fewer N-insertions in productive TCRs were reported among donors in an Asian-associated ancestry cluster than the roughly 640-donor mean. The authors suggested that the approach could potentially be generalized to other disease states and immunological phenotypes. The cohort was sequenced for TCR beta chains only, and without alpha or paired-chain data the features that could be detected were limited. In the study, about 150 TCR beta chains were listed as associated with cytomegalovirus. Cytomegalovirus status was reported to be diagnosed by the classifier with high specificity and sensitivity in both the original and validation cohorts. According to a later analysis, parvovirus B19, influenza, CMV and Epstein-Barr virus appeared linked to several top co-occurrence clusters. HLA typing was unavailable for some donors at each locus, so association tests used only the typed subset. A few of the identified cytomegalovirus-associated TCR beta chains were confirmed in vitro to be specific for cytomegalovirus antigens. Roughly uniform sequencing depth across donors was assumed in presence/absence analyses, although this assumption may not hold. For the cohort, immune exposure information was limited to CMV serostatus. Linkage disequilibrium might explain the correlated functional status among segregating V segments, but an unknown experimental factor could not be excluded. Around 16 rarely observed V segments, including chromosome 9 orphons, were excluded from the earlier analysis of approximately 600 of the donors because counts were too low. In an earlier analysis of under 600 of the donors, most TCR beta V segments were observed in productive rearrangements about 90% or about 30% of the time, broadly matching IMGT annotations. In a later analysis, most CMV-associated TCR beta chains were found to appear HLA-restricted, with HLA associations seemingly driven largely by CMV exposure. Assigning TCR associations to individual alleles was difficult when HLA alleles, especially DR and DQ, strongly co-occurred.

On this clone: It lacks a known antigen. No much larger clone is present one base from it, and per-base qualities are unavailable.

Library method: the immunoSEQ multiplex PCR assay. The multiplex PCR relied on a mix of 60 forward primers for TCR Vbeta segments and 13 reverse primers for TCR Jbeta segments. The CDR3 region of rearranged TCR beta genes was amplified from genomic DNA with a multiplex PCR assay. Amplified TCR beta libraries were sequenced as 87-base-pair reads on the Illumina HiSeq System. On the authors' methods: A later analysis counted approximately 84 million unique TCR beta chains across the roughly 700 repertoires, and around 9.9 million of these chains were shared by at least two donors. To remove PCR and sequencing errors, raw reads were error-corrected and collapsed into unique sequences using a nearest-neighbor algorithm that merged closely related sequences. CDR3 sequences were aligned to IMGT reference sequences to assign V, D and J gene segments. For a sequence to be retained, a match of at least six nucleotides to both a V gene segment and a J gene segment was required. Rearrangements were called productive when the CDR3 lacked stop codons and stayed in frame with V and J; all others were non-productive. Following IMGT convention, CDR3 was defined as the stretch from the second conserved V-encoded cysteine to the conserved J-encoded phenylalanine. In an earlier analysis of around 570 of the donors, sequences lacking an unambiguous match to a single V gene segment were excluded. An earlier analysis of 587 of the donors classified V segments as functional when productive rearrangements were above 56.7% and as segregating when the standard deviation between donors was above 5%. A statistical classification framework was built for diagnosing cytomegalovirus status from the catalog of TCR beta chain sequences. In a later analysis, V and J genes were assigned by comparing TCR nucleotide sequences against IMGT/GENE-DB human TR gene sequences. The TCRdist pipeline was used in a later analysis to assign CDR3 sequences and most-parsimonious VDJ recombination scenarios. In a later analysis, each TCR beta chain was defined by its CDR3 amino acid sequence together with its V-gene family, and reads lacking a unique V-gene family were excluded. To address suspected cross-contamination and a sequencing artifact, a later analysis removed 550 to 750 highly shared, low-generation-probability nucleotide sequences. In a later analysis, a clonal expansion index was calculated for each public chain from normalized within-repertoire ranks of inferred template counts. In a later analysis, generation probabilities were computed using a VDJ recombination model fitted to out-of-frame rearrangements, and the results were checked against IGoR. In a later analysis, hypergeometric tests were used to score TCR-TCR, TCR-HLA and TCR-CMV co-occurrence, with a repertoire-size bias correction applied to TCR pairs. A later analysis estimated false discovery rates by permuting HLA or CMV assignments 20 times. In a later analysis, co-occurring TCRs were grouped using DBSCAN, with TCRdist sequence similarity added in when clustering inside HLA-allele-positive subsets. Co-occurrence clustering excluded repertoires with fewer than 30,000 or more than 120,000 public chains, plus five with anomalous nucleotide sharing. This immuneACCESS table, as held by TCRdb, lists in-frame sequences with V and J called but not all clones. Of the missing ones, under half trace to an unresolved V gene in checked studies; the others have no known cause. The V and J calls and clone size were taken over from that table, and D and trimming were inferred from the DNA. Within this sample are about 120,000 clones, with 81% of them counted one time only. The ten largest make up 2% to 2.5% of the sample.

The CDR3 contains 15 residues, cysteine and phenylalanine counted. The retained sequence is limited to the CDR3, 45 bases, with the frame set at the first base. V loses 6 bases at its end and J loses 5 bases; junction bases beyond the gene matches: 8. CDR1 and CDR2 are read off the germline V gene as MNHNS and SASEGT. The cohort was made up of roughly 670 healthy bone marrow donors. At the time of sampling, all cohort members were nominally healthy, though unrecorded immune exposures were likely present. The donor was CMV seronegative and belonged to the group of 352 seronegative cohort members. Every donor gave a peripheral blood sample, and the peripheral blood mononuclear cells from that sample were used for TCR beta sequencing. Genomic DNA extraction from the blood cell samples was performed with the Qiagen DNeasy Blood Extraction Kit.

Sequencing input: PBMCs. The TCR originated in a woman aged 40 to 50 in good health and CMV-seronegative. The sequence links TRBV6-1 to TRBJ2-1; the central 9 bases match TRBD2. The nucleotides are TGTGCCAGCAGCCCCGGGACTAGCCCAAACAATGAGCAGTTCTTC. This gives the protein CASSPGTSPNNEQFF.